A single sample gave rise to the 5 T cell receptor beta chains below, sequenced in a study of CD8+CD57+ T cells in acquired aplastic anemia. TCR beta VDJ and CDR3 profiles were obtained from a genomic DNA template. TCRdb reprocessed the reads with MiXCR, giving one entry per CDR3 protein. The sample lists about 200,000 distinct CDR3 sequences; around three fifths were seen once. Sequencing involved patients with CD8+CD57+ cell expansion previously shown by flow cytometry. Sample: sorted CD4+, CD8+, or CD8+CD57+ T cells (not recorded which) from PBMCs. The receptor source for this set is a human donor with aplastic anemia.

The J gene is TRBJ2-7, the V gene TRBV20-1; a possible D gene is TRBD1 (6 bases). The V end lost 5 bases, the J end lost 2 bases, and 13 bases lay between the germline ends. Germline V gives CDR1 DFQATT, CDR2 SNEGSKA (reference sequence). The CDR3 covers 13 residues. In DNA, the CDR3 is TGCAGTGCTCAGGGGCAGGCGGCCTACGAGCAGTACTTC. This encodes CSAQGQAAYEQYF.

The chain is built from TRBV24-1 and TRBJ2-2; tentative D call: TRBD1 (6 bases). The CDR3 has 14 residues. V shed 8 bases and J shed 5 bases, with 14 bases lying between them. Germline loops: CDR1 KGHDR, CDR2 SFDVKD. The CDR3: CATTGTGTTGELFF. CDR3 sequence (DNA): TGTGCCACCACAGGAACCGGGACAACCGGGGAGCTGTTTTTT.

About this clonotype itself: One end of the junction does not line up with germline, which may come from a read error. The CDR3 region is CASRYGNERYF. The CDR3 bases are TGTGCCAGCAGGTATGGGAACGAGCGGTACTTC. The V and J genes are TRBV12-3 or TRBV12-4 and TRBJ2-7, with D unresolved. The length of the CDR3 is 11 residues.

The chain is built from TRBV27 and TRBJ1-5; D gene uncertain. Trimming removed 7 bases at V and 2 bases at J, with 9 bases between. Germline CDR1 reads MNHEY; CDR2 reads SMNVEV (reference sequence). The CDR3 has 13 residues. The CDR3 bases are TGTGCCAGCATGGCAGGTGGCAATCAGCCCCAGCATTTT. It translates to CASMAGGNQPQHF.

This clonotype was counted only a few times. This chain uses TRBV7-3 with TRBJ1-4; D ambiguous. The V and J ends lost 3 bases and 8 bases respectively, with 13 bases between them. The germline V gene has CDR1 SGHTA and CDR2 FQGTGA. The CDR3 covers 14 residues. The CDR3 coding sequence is TGTGCCAGCAGCTTGGGAGGAGAGGAGGAAAAACTGTTTTTT. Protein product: CASSLGGEEEKLFF.